One sample yielded the 22 T cell receptor beta chains listed below, sequenced in a study of human T cells and chemical hapten exposure. TCRdb re-called the RACE reads with MiXCR, one entry per CDR3 protein. The profile shows 85,000 to 100,000 distinct CDR3 sequences, 27% of them singletons. Time point indicated: patch test 3, about 24 weeks after DPC sensitization. Treatment specified: therapeutic diphenylcyclopropenone sensitization with weekly scalp DPC. The specimen was whole blood, collected in connection with sensitization to the hapten diphenylcyclopropenone (DPC). These receptors all come from a man aged 35-49 years with alopecia areata. Some clones in this sample may be carry-over from other donors' samples.

This clonotype was seen once. In DNA form, the CDR3 reads TGTGCCACCGTGGGCCTTAGCAATCAGCCCCAGCATTTT. As protein: CATVGLSNQPQHF. The V gene is TRBV6-2 or TRBV6-3, the J gene TRBJ1-5; D unresolved. CDR1 is MNHEY and CDR2 is SVGEGT in the germline V gene. This CDR3 is 13 amino acids long. Trimming shortened V by 10 bases and J by 0 bases, and 10 bases separated the two germline ends.

This clonotype occurred a few times. V gene TRBV11-2 combines with J gene TRBJ2-6; D ambiguous. V was pared by 1 base and J by 2 bases, with 6 bases between. The germline V gene has CDR1 SGHAT and CDR2 FQNNGV. The CDR3 length is 15 residues. Written as DNA, the CDR3 is TGTGCCAGCAGCTTAGCACACCCTGGGGCCAACGTCCTGACTTTC. This encodes CASSLAHPGANVLTF.

The chain employs TRBV4-2 and TRBJ1-2; possible D gene TRBD1, 6 bases. V lost 4 bases and J 4 bases, leaving 16 bases between the germline ends. The germline CDR1 and CDR2 sequences are LGHNA and YNFKEQ. The CDR3 has 15 amino acids. CDR3 region: CASSPELQGPYGYTF. Written as DNA, the CDR3 is TGTGCCAGCAGCCCTGAATTACAGGGACCCTATGGCTACACCTTC.

This sequence joins TRBV30 and TRBJ2-2; D uncertain. Germline V CDR1 and CDR2: GTSNPN, SVGIG (reference sequence). Between the trimmed V and J ends, which lost 0 bases and 2 bases, there was a span of 4 bases. The CDR3 has 13 residues. The CDR3 DNA reads as TGTGCCTGGAGTGTAGTAAACACCGGGGAGCTGTTTTTT. Translated, it gives CAWSVVNTGELFF.

This clonotype has a handful of counts. The V gene is TRBV9, the J gene TRBJ1-5, with D possibly matching TRBD1 (6 bases). CDR1 and CDR2 from the germline V gene are SGDLS and YYNGEE. The CDR3 contains 14 residues. V was pared by 3 bases and J by 5 bases, with 12 bases between. The chain's CDR3 is CASSGGHRDQPQHF. The CDR3 DNA reads TGTGCCAGCAGCGGGGGACACAGGGATCAGCCCCAGCATTTT.

V and J are TRBV20-1 and TRBJ1-5; TRBD1 might be the D (6 bases). The V end was cut by 5 bases, the J end by 5 bases, with 22 bases between. Germline V gene lookup returns CDR1 DFQATT and CDR2 SNEGSKA (reference sequence). The CDR3 is 16 residues long. CDR3 nucleotides: TGCAGTGCTTTAAGTGCAAGGGGGATCGGGGATCAGCCCCAGCATTTT. This gives the protein CSALSARGIGDQPQHF.

The chain couples TRBV28 to TRBJ2-7, with no clear D. Germline values: CDR1 MDHEN, CDR2 SYDVKM. There are 12 residues in the CDR3. V was pared by 11 bases and J by 2 bases, with 13 bases between. CDR3 in DNA: TGTGCCTCCGGGCTACCCCCCTACGAGCAGTACTTC. It specifies CASGLPPYEQYF.

The chain joins TRBV7-9 to TRBJ2-3; no firm D call. Germline lookup yields CDR1 SEHNR and CDR2 FQNEAQ (reference sequence). V gave up 1 base and J gave up 6 bases, with 14 bases separating them. This CDR3 is 15 amino acids long. The DNA of the CDR3 is TGTGCCAGCAGCTTAGGATCGCTGCCTGGGGATACGCAGTATTTT. Translation gives CASSLGSLPGDTQYF.

V gene TRBV7-2 combines with J gene TRBJ2-2, with 8 bases matching TRBD1. The CDR3 extends over 17 amino acids. Germline assignment: CDR1 SGHTA and CDR2 FQGNSA. With 1 base clipped from V and 6 bases from J, the junction kept 10 bases outside the gene matches. The CDR3 DNA reads as TGTGCCAGCAGCTTAGTAGGAGCAGGGGGCTTTGCCGGGGAGCTGTTTTTT. It yields the protein CASSLVGAGGFAGELFF.

A few counts support this clonotype. This chain links TRBV29-1 with TRBJ2-4; 8 bases fit TRBD1. Germline V CDR1 and CDR2: SQVTM, ANQGSEA. CDR3 length: 14 residues. V shed 4 bases and J 1 base; nucleotides not matched to a gene: 3. This CDR3 is CSVAGGNAKNIQYF. The CDR3 coding sequence is TGCAGCGTTGCAGGGGGCAACGCCAAAAACATTCAGTACTTC.

This clonotype has a handful of counts. The V gene is TRBV29-1, the J gene TRBJ2-7; no definite D call. The CDR3 is 12 residues long. V was pared by 5 bases and J by 0 bases, with 8 bases between. Germline CDR1 reads SQVTM; CDR2 reads ANQGSEA. CDR3 loop: CSVSQGSYEQYF. The CDR3 DNA sequence: TGCAGCGTTTCCCAAGGCTCCTACGAGCAGTACTTC.

The chain joins TRBV4-1 to TRBJ2-2; D is ambiguous. Germline-derived CDR1 and CDR2 are MGHRA and YSYEKL. V was shortened by 2 bases and J by 2 bases, with 9 bases between the two germline ends. There are 15 residues in the CDR3. CDR3 DNA: TGCGCCAGCAGCCAACGGACCTTAAACACCGGGGAGCTGTTTTTT. Its translation is CASSQRTLNTGELFF.

The chain recombines TRBV6-5 with TRBJ2-1; a weak D match, TRBD2 (6 bases). CDR1 is MNHEY, CDR2 SVGAGI, per germline. The CDR3 extends over 15 amino acids. V dropped 6 bases and J dropped 0 bases, with 12 bases sitting between them. The CDR3 loop reads CASSHSGSSYNEQFF. In nucleotides, the CDR3 is TGTGCCAGCAGCCATAGCGGAAGCTCCTACAATGAGCAGTTCTTC.

This chain connects TRBV5-6 to TRBJ2-3; a possible D gene is TRBD1 (5 bases). The CDR3 runs to 15 residues. The V and J ends lost 4 bases and 1 base respectively, with 13 bases between them. The germline gives CDR1 SGHDT, CDR2 YYEEEE. The CDR3, as DNA: TGTGCCAGCAGCGCGGAGACAGACCGCACAGATACGCAGTATTTT. Protein sequence: CASSAETDRTDTQYF. The full variable domain, completed using reference TRBV5-6 and TRBJ2-3, is DAGVTQSPTHLIKTRGQQVTLRCSPKSGHDTVSWYQQALGQGPQFIFQYYEEEERQRGNFPDRFSGHQFPNYSSELNVNALLLGDSALYLCASSAETDRTDTQYFGPGTRLTVL.

This clonotype was detected a few times. V gene TRBV5-1 combines with J gene TRBJ1-5; perhaps TRBD1 as D (6 bases). Germline values: CDR1 SGHRS, CDR2 YFSETQ. This CDR3 comprises 14 residues. Trimming removed 4 bases from V and 6 bases from J, with 14 bases in between. The CDR3 loop is CASSTTGLPQPQHF. CDR3 coding DNA: TGCGCCAGCAGCACCACAGGGTTACCTCAGCCCCAGCATTTT. Full variable domain (remainder filled in from reference TRBV5-1 and TRBJ1-5): KAGVTQTPRYLIKTRGQQVTLSCSPISGHRSVSWYQQTPGQGLQFLFEYFSETQRNKGNFPGRFSGRQFSNSRSEMNVSTLELGDSALYLCASSTTGLPQPQHFGDGTRLSIL.

The rearrangement links TRBV7-2 to TRBJ2-1; D is undetermined. In germline, CDR1 is SGHTA, CDR2 FQGNSA. The CDR3 runs to 13 residues. The ends were cut back, 4 bases at V and 5 bases at J, with 9 bases in the middle. In DNA form, the CDR3 reads TGTGCCAGCAGCTCCCGACGGAACAATGAGCAGTTCTTC. Translation gives CASSSRRNNEQFF.

The chain joins TRBV28 to TRBJ2-7, with D perhaps matching TRBD1 (6 bases). V was trimmed by 7 bases and J by 3 bases, leaving 16 bases between them. CDR3 length: 14 amino acids. Germline CDR1 is MDHEN and CDR2 is SYDVKM. The CDR3 coding sequence is TGTGCCAGCATTCCAGGGGATCGGGGCTACGAGCAGTACTTC. Residues: CASIPGDRGYEQYF.

The V call is TRBV6-1, the J call TRBJ1-1, with TRBD1 as a possible D gene (5 bases). The germline V and J ends were trimmed by 1 base and 2 bases, with 11 bases remaining between them. The germline CDR1 and CDR2 sequences are MNHNS and SASEGT. The CDR3 has 15 amino acids. The CDR3 DNA follows: TGTGCCAGCAGTGAAGGGACAACGTTAAACACTGAAGCTTTCTTT. Translation: CASSEGTTLNTEAFF.

This clonotype was seen a handful of times. The chain couples TRBV2 to TRBJ2-3, with 8 bases aligning to TRBD2. The CDR3 totals 15 residues. J gave up 5 bases and V 6 bases, and 10 bases lay outside the gene matches. From germline, CDR1 is SNHLY and CDR2 FYNNEI. CDR3 amino acids: CASRLRTSRQDTQYF. The CDR3 coding sequence is TGTGCCAGCAGACTTAGGACTAGCAGGCAAGATACGCAGTATTTT.

J is TRBJ2-7 and V is TRBV12-3 or TRBV12-4, with a tentative D call TRBD2 (6 bases). V was clipped by 8 bases and J by 0 bases, with 11 bases between them. The CDR3 loop spans 13 amino acids. CDR3 coding DNA: TGTGCCAGCTTAGCGGAGCCCTCCTACGAGCAGTACTTC. Residues: CASLAEPSYEQYF.

This clonotype was counted only a few times. This chain links TRBV12-5 with TRBJ1-2; D is ambiguous. Germline CDR1 is LGHNT and CDR2 is FRNRAP. The CDR3 totals 16 residues. V lost 0 bases and J lost 8, with 19 bases in between. Here the CDR3 DNA reads TGTGCTAGTGGTTTGGTACCTGACCGAGGAGAGGAGGGCTACACCTTC. As protein: CASGLVPDRGEEGYTF.

This clonotype was counted a few times. The chain is built from TRBV20-1 and TRBJ2-2, with TRBD2 matching over 13 bases. This CDR3 contains 16 residues. Germline V gives CDR1 DFQATT, CDR2 SNEGSKA (reference sequence). J was trimmed by 4 bases and V by 4 bases; bases with no gene match: 6. The CDR3 nucleotides read TGCAGTGCTACCACTAGCGGGAGGGAGTTCACCGGGGAGCTGTTTTTT. The encoded protein is CSATTSGREFTGELFF.